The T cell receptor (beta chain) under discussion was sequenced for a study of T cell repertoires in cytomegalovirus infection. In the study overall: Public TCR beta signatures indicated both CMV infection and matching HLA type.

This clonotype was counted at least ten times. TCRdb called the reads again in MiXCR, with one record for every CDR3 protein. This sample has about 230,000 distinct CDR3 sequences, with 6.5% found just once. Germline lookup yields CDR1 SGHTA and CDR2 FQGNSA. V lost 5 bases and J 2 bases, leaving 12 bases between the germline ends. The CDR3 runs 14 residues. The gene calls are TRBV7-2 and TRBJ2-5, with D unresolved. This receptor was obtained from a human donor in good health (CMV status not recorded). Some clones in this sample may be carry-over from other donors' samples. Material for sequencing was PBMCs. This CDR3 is CASSRISIQETQYF. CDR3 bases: TGTGCCAGCAGCCGGATATCCATTCAAGAGACCCAGTACTTC. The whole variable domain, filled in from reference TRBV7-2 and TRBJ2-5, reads GAGVSQSPSNKVTEKGKDVELRCDPISGHTALYWYRQSLGQGLEFLIYFQGNSAPDKSGLPSDRFSAERTGGSVSTLTIQRTQQEDSAVYLCASSRISIQETQYFGPGTRLLVL.